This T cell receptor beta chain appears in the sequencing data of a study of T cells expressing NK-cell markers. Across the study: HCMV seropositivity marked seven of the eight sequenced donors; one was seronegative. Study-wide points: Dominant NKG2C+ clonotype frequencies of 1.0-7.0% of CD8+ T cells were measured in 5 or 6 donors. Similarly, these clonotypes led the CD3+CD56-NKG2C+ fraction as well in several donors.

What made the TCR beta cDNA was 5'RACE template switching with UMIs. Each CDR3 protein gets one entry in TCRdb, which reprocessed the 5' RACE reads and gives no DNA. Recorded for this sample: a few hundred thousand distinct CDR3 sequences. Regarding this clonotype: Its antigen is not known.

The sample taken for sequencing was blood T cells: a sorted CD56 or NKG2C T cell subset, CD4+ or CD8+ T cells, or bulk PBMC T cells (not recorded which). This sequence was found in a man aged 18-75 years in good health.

The CDR3 spells CASSSGLSIYNEQFF. The chain combines TRBV7-2 with TRBJ2-1; the D call of TRBD2 rests on TCRdb alone, since no DNA is present to check it. The CDR3 length is 15 residues. Germline CDR1 is SGHTA and CDR2 is FQGNSA.